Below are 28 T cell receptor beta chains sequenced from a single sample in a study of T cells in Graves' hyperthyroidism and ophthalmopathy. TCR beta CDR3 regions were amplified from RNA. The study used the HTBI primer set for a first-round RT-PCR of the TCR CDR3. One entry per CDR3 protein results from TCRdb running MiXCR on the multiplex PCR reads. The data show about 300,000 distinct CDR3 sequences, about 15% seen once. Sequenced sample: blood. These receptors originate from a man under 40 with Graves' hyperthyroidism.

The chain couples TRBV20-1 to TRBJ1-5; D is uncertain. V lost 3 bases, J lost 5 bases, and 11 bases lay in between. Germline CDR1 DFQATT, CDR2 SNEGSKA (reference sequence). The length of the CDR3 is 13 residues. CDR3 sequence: CSASSFLDQPQHF. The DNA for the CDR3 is TGCAGTGCTAGCTCTTTTTTAGATCAGCCCCAGCATTTT.

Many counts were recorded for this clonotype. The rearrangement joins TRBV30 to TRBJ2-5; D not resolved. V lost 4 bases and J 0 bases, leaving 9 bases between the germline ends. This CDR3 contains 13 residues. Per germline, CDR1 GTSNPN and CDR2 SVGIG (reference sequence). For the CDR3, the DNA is TGTGCCTGGAATATCAAGAACCAAGAGACCCAGTACTTC. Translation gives CAWNIKNQETQYF.

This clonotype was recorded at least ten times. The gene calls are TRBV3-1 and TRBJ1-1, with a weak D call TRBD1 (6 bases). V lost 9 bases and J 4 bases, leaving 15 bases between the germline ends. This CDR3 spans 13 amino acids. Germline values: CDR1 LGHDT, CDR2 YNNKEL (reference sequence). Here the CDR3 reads CASSRGGVTEAFF. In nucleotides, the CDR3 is TGTGCCAGTTCCAGGGGAGGGGTCACTGAAGCTTTCTTT.

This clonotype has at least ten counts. The CDR3 nucleotides read TGTGCCAGCAGGGGTGACGGGGCTTATGGCTACACCTTC. Encoded protein: CASRGDGAYGYTF. V and J are TRBV11-2 and TRBJ1-2, with D perhaps matching TRBD1 (5 bases). The CDR3 runs 13 residues. The ends were cut back, 6 bases at V and 5 bases at J, with 13 bases in the middle. The germline CDR1 and CDR2 sequences are SGHAT and FQNNGV.

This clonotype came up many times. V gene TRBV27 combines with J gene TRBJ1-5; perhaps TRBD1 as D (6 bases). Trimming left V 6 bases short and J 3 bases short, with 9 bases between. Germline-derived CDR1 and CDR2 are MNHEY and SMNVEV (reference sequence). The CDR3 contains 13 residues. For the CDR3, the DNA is TGTGCCAGCAGGGACAGTCTCAATCAGCCCCAGCATTTT. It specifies CASRDSLNQPQHF.

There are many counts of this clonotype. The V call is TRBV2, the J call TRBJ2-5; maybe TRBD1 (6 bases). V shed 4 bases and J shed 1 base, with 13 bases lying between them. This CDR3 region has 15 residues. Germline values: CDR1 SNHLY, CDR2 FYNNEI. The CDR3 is CASSASRGFQETQYF. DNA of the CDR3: TGTGCCAGCAGTGCCAGCAGGGGTTTCCAAGAGACCCAGTACTTC.

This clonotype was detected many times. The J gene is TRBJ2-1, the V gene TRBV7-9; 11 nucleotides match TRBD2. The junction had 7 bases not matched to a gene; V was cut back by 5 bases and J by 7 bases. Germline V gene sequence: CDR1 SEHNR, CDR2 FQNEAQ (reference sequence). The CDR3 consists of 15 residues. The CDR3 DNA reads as TGTGCCAGCAGCCCACTAGCGGGAGAGGGGAATGAGCAGTTCTTC. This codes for CASSPLAGEGNEQFF.

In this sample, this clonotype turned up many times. CDR3 sequence reads: CASSLDRGLLGGNEQFF. Here the CDR3 DNA reads TGTGCCAGCAGCTTAGATCGGGGCTTACTCGGGGGGAATGAGCAGTTCTTC. The chain recombines TRBV11-2 with TRBJ2-1, with 7 nucleotides matching TRBD2. After removal of 0 bases from V and 7 bases from J, the junction contained 12 bases not matched to a gene. Germline assignment: CDR1 SGHAT and CDR2 FQNNGV. This CDR3 is built from 17 residues.

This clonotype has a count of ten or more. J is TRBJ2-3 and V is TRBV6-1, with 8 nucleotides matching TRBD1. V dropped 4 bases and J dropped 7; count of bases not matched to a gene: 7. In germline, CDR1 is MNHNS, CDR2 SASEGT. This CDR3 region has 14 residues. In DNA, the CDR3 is TGTGCCAGCAGTGGAGAGACAGGGGTCAATACGCAGTATTTT. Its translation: CASSGETGVNTQYF.

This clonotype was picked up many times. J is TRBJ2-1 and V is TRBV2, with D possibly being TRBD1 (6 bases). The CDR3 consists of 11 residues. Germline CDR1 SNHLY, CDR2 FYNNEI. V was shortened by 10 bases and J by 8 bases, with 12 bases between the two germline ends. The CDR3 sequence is CAKRAGDEQFF. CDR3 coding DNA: TGTGCCAAACGGGCAGGGGATGAGCAGTTCTTC.

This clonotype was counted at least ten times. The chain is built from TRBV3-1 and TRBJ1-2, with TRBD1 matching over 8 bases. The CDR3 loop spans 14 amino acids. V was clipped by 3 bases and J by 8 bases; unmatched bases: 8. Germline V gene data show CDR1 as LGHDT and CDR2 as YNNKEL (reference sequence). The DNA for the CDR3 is TGTGCCAGCAGCCACGGACAGGGAGGTTTCGGCTACACCTTC. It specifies CASSHGQGGFGYTF.

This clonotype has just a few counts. CDR3 residues: CASSRIAGGYNEQFF. The CDR3 DNA is TGTGCCAGCAGCCGAATAGCGGGAGGGTACAATGAGCAGTTCTTC. V usage is TRBV3-1 and J usage is TRBJ2-1; TRBD2 matches 11 bases. The CDR3 is 15 residues long. The germline CDR1 and CDR2 sequences are LGHDT and YNNKEL (reference sequence). V was clipped by 4 bases and J by 4 bases; unmatched bases: 3.

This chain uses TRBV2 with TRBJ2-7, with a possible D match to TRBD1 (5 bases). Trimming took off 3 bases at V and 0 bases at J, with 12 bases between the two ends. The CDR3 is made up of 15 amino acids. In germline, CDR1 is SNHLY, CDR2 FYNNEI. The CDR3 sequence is CASSDRGRSSYEQYF. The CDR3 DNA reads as TGTGCCAGCAGTGATAGGGGTCGGAGCTCCTACGAGCAGTACTTC.

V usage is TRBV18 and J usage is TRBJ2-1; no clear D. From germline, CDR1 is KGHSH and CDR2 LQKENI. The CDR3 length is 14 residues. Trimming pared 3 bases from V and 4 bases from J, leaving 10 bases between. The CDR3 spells CASSPPQRYNEQFF. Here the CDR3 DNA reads TGTGCCAGCTCACCCCCCCAGCGTTACAATGAGCAGTTCTTC.

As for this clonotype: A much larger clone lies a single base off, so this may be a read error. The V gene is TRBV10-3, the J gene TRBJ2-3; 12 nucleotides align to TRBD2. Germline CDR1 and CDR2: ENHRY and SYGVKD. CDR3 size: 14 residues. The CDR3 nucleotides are TGTGCCATACTAGCGGGAGGAAACACAGATACGCAGTGTTTT. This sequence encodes CAILAGGNTDTQCF.

The CDR3 DNA reads TGCAGTGCCCAGGGGGGGGCGGCTAGCGGGTCCTCCTACGAGCAGTACTTC. Its protein product is CSAQGGAASGSSYEQYF. This chain joins TRBV20-1 and TRBJ2-7; possible D gene TRBD2, 8 bases. Trimming removed 6 bases from V and 0 bases from J, with 24 bases in between. The CDR3 length is 17 residues. Germline V gives CDR1 DFQATT, CDR2 SNEGSKA (reference sequence).

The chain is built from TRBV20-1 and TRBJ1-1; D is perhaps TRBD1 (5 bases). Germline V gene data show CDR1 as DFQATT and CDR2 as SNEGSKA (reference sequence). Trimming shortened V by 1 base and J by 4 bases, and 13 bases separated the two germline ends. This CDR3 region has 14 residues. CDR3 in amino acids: CSARVGARGTEAFF. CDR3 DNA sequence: TGCAGTGCTAGAGTAGGGGCGCGGGGCACTGAAGCTTTCTTT.

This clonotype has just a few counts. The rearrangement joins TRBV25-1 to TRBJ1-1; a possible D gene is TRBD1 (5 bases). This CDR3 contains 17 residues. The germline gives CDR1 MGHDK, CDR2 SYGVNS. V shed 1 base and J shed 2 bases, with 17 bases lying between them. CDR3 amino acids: CASSESRRGLINTEAFF. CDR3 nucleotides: TGTGCCAGCAGTGAATCACGGAGGGGACTTATTAACACTGAAGCTTTCTTT.

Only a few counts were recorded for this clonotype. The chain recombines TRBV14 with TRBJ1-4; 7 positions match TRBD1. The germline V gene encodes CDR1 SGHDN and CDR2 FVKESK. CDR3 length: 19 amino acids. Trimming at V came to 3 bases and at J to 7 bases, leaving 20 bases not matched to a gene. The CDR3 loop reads CASSHVLTGNVRRSEKLFF. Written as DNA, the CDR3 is TGTGCCAGCAGCCACGTACTGACAGGGAATGTGAGGCGCAGTGAAAAACTGTTTTTT.

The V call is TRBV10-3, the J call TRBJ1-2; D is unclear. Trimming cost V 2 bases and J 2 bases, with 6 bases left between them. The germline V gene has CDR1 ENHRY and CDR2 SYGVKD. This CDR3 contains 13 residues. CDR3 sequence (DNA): TGTGCCATCAGTGAGCTTAAGAACTATGGCTACACCTTC. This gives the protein CAISELKNYGYTF.

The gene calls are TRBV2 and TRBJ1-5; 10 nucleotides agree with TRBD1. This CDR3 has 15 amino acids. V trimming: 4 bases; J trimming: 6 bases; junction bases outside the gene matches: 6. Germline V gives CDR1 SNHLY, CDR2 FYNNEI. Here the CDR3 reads CASSADRGLVQPQHF. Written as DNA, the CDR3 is TGTGCCAGCAGTGCCGACAGGGGGCTTGTTCAGCCCCAGCATTTT. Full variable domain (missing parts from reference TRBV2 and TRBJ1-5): EPEVTQTPSHQVTQMGQEVILRCVPISNHLYFYWYRQILGQKVEFLVSFYNNEISEKSEIFDDQFSVERPDGSNFTLKIRSTKLEDSAMYFCASSADRGLVQPQHFGDGTRLSIL.

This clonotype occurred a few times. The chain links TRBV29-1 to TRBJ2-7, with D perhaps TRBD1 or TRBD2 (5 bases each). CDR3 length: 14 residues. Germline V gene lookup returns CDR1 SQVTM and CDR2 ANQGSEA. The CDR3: CSASGTPSPYEQYF. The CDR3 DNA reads TGCAGTGCCTCAGGGACGCCGAGCCCCTACGAGCAGTACTTC.

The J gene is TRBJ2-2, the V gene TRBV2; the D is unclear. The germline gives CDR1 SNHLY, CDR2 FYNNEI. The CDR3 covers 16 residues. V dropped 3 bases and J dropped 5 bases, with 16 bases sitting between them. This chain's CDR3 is CASSDGILSGTGELFF. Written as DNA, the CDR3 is TGTGCCAGCAGTGACGGTATCCTGTCGGGTACCGGGGAGCTGTTTTTT.

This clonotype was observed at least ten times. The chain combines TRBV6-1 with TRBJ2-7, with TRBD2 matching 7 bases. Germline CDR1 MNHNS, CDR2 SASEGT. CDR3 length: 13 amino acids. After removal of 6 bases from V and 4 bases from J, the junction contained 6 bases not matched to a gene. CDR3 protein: CASSQRDLYEQYF. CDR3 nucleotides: TGTGCCAGCAGCCAGCGGGATCTTTACGAGCAGTACTTC.

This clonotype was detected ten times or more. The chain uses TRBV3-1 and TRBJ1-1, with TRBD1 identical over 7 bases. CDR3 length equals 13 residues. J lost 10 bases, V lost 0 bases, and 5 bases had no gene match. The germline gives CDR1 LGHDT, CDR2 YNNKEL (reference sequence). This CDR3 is CASSQEQGYRAFF. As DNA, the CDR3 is TGTGCCAGCAGCCAAGAACAGGGGTATCGAGCTTTCTTT.

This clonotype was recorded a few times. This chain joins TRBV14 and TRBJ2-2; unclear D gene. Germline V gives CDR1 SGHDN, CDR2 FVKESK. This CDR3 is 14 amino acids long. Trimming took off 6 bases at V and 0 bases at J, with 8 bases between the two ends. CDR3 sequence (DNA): TGTGCCAGCAGTCCGTATCCGAACACCGGGGAGCTGTTTTTT. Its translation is CASSPYPNTGELFF. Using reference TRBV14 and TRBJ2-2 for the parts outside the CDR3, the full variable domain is EAGVTQFPSHSVIEKGQTVTLRCDPISGHDNLYWYRRVMGKEIKFLLHFVKESKQDESGMPNNRFLAERTGGTYSTLKVQPAELEDSGVYFCASSPYPNTGELFFGEGSRLTVL.

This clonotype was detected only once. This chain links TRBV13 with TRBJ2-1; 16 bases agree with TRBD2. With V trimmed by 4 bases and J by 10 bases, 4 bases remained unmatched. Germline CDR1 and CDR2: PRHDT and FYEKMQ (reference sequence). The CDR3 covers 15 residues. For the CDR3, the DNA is TGTGCCAGCAGCTCCAAGGGACTAGCGGGAGGGGAGCAGTTCTTC. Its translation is CASSSKGLAGGEQFF. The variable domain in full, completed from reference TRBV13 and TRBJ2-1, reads AAGVIQSPRHLIKEKRETATLKCYPIPRHDTVYWYQQGPGQDPQFLISFYEKMQSDKGSIPDRFSAQQFSDYHSELNMSSLELGDSALYFCASSSKGLAGGEQFFGPGTRLTVL.

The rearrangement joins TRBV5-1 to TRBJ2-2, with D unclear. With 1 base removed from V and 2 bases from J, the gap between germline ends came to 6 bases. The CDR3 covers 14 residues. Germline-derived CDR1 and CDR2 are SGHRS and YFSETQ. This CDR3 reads CASSLNINTGELFF. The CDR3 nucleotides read TGCGCCAGCAGCTTGAATATAAACACCGGGGAGCTGTTTTTT.